The rows below give T cell receptor beta chains drawn from one sample of a study of OX40 agonist ivuxolimab in advanced cancers. Method: immunoSEQ multiplex PCR; TCRdb's copy keeps in-frame clones and lacks some. The table has about 11,000 clones, around nine tenths seen once. Material: CD4+ or CD8+ T cells sorted from blood, obtained in a trial of the OX40 agonist ivuxolimab. These receptor sequences come from an adult with an advanced solid tumor such as melanoma, head and neck, liver or kidney cancer. Each CDR3 is given with its conserved first and last residue. The D gene is left open where the match is weak.

v_call: TRBV4-1
j_call: TRBJ2-7
d_call: .
cdr3_nt: TGCGCCAGCGCAGGGGCAGGGGCCTACGAGCAGTACTTC
cdr3_aa: CASAGAGAYEQYF

v_call: TRBV27
j_call: TRBJ1-2
d_call: .
cdr3_nt: TGTGCCAGCTGGGGCGCCTTTGGCTACACCTTC
cdr3_aa: CASWGAFGYTF

v_call: TRBV27
j_call: TRBJ2-3
d_call: .
cdr3_nt: TGTGCCAGCAGTTTGGGGCGCACAGATACGCAGTATTTT
cdr3_aa: CASSLGRTDTQYF

v_call: TRBV5-1
j_call: TRBJ2-1
d_call: .
cdr3_nt: TGCGCCAGCAGCTTGGAGTTCGGGGCCACCTACAATGAGCAGTTCTTC
cdr3_aa: CASSLEFGATYNEQFF

v_call: TRBV7-9
j_call: TRBJ2-1
d_call: TRBD2
cdr3_nt: TGTGCCAGCAGCTCCCCGGGACTAGCGGGAATCCATGAGCAGTTCTTC
cdr3_aa: CASSSPGLAGIHEQFF

v_call: TRBV4-1
j_call: TRBJ1-2
d_call: TRBD1
cdr3_nt: TGCGCCAGCAGCCAAGATATTGCTGCAGGGGGGAACTATGGCTACACCTTC
cdr3_aa: CASSQDIAAGGNYGYTF

v_call: TRBV5-4
j_call: TRBJ2-7
d_call: TRBD1
cdr3_nt: TGTGCCAGCAGCTTAGGACAGGGGCGAACCTACGAGCAGTACTTC
cdr3_aa: CASSLGQGRTYEQYF

v_call: TRBV9
j_call: TRBJ2-5
d_call: TRBD2
cdr3_nt: TGTGCCAGCAGCGGCCTCGCGGTAGCGGGGGACCAAGAGACCCAGTACTTC
cdr3_aa: CASSGLAVAGDQETQYF

v_call: TRBV6-4
j_call: TRBJ2-3
d_call: TRBD2
cdr3_nt: TGTGCCACCAGTACTAGCGGAGGCACAGATACGCAGTATTTT
cdr3_aa: CATSTSGGTDTQYF

v_call: TRBV5-1
j_call: TRBJ2-3
d_call: .
cdr3_nt: TGCGCCAGCAGCCCTTACGGGACAGATACGCAGTATTTT
cdr3_aa: CASSPYGTDTQYF